The clone carrying this T cell receptor (beta chain) was seen a handful of times. The data are from a study of T cells in Graves' hyperthyroidism and ophthalmopathy. Germline V gene data show CDR1 as SNHLY and CDR2 as FYNNEI. The CDR3 spans 10 residues. The V and J ends lost 9 bases and 9 bases respectively, with 9 bases between them. The source material, RNA transcripts, was used to amplify TCR beta CDR3 regions. A first-round RT-PCR of the TCR CDR3 used the HTBI primer set. TCRdb analysed the multiplex PCR reads with MiXCR anew, one entry per CDR3 protein. The sample yields roughly 740,000 distinct CDR3 sequences, about a sixth seen once.

The sample was blood. The chain carries TRBV2 and TRBJ2-1; D may be TRBD1 (5 bases). This TCR was sampled from a man between 18 and 35 years old with Graves' hyperthyroidism. CDR3 region: CASQGGEQFF. CDR3 DNA: TGTGCCAGTCAGGGCGGTGAGCAGTTCTTC.